A selection of T cell receptor beta chains follows, all from one sample in a study of OX40 agonist ivuxolimab in advanced cancers. This table comes from immunoSEQ multiplex PCR, and its TCRdb copy is limited to in-frame clones, with some not included. The sample records more than 65,000 clones, approximately 89% being singletons. This sample comprised CD4+ or CD8+ T cells sorted from blood, obtained in a trial of the OX40 agonist ivuxolimab. Receptors were obtained from an adult with an advanced solid tumor such as melanoma, head and neck, liver or kidney cancer. The CDR3 runs from the conserved cysteine through the conserved F or W. Each record gives: V gene, D gene, J gene, clone size, CDR3 DNA, CDR3 protein. D genes are given only for firm matches. Clone size is shown for a subset of rows, as once, few, many or a class of expanded clone.

TRBV5-5,-,TRBJ2-2,-,TGTGCCAGCAGCCGGCAACAAGGTCAATTCGGGGAGCTGTTTTTT,CASSRQQGQFGELFF
TRBV18,TRBD1,TRBJ2-1,-,TGTGCCAGCTCACCCGGGACAGGGGACTACAATGAGCAGTTCTTC,CASSPGTGDYNEQFF
TRBV7-3,TRBD1,TRBJ1-1,-,TGTGCCAGCAGCTCACAGGGGGGGAACACTGAAGCTTTCTTT,CASSSQGGNTEAFF
TRBV6-4,-,TRBJ2-3,-,TGTGCCAGCAGTGACCAACGCACAGATACGCAGTATTTT,CASSDQRTDTQYF
TRBV19,-,TRBJ2-1,-,TGTGCCAGTAGTATATCCCCTCTGGACACAAACAATGAGCAGTTCTTC,CASSISPLDTNNEQFF
TRBV6-1,TRBD1,TRBJ2-3,-,TGTGCCAGCAGTGAAGTCCGGACAGGGGGCAGAGATACGCAGTATTTT,CASSEVRTGGRDTQYF
TRBV5-1,-,TRBJ1-1,-,TGCGCCAGCAGCTTGGGAGCGGGCCTGACGGGCACTGAAGCTTTCTTT,CASSLGAGLTGTEAFF
TRBV9,-,TRBJ2-7,once,TGTGCCAGCAGCGTAGCGTACGGGGGCTACGAGCAGTACTTC,CASSVAYGGYEQYF
TRBV2,-,TRBJ1-5,-,TGTGCCAGCAGTCGCGACAGCGATCAGCCCCAGCATTTT,CASSRDSDQPQHF
TRBV30,-,TRBJ1-3,-,TGTGCTCGGGGGCCCGGCTCTGGAAACACCATATATTTT,CARGPGSGNTIYF
TRBV28,TRBD2,TRBJ2-7,-,TGTGCCAGCAGTCCCAGTGGAGCGGGAGCCGACGAGCAGTACTTC,CASSPSGAGADEQYF
TRBV15,-,TRBJ2-7,-,TGTGCCACCAGCGCGCCCCTAACAGGGCAACGTAGCTACGAGCAGTACTTC,CATSAPLTGQRSYEQYF
TRBV29-1,TRBD1,TRBJ1-1,-,TGCAGCGGCCGAACACAGGGGAGAGGTACTGAAGCTTTCTTT,CSGRTQGRGTEAFF
TRBV7-6,-,TRBJ2-7,few,TGTGCCAGCAGCTTCTTCTCCTACGAGCAGTACTTC,CASSFFSYEQYF
TRBV5-6,-,TRBJ2-5,-,TGTGCCAGCAGCTTTGGAGAGACCCAGTACTTC,CASSFGETQYF
TRBV19,-,TRBJ1-2,-,TGTGCCAGTAGTAGCGGACAAGGCCGGGATGGCTACACCTTC,CASSSGQGRDGYTF
TRBV9,TRBD2,TRBJ2-2,-,TGTGCCAGCAGCGTCGGACTAGCGGGGGGTAACACCGGGGAGCTGTTTTTT,CASSVGLAGGNTGELFF
TRBV19,TRBD2,TRBJ2-3,-,TGTGCCAGTTCGGGACTAGCGGGGTTTAGTACAGATACGCAGTATTTT,CASSGLAGFSTDTQYF
TRBV19,-,TRBJ1-1,-,TGTGCCAGTAGAAGACAGGAGAACACTGAAGCTTTCTTT,CASRRQENTEAFF
TRBV19,TRBD1,TRBJ1-2,-,TGTGCCAGTAGTACACGACAGGGGGCGAGTGGCTACACCTTC,CASSTRQGASGYTF
TRBV6-1,-,TRBJ1-5,once,TGTGCCAGCAGTGAATCCGCAGTCGGGCAGCCCCAGCATTTT,CASSESAVGQPQHF
TRBV7-9,-,TRBJ2-2,-,TGTGCCAGCAGCTTATCCGGGACGGCGAACACCGGGGAGCTGTTTTTT,CASSLSGTANTGELFF
TRBV30,TRBD1,TRBJ1-3,-,TGTGCCTGGAGTACAGGGGTGGAGGGAAACACCATATATTTT,CAWSTGVEGNTIYF
TRBV5-1,TRBD1,TRBJ2-5,once,TGCGCCAGCAGCCGGGGACAGGGGGCAGAGGAGACCCAGTACTTC,CASSRGQGAEETQYF
TRBV5-6,-,TRBJ1-5,few,TGTGCCACCCCGTATAGCAATCAGCCCCAGCATTTT,CATPYSNQPQHF
TRBV6-5,TRBD1,TRBJ1-5,-,TGTGCCAGCAGCCAGACAGGGGTAAATCAGCCCCAGCATTTT,CASSQTGVNQPQHF
TRBV10-1,-,TRBJ2-3,-,TGCGCCAGCAGTCCTAGCGACCCAGATACGCAGTATTTT,CASSPSDPDTQYF
TRBV2,-,TRBJ2-1,-,TGTGCCAGCAGTGAATATGGGGGAGGGGGATACAATGAGCAGTTCTTC,CASSEYGGGGYNEQFF
TRBV6-5,-,TRBJ1-1,-,TGTGCCAGCAGTTACTTGACGGGCACTGAAGCTTTCTTT,CASSYLTGTEAFF